These 10 T cell receptor beta chains were all obtained from the same sample, sequenced in a study of T cell changes during pregnancy in multiple sclerosis. Repertoires were generated with immunoSEQ multiplex PCR, while TCRdb's copy carries only in-frame clones and drops some. The data show about 50,000 clones, almost 95% seen once. The sample in question was CD4+ T cells from peripheral blood mononuclear cells, obtained in the third trimester of pregnancy. Receptors were obtained from a female donor with multiple sclerosis, enrolled in a pregnancy study.

The V call is TRBV6-6, the J call TRBJ2-7; the match to TRBD1 covers 7 bases. The germline V gene has CDR1 MNHNY and CDR2 SVGAGI (reference sequence). V was clipped by 5 bases and J by 6 bases; unmatched bases: 13. This CDR3 contains 15 residues. The CDR3 loop is CASSHRQGVVAEQYF. CDR3 nucleotides: TGTGCCAGCAGTCATAGACAGGGAGTAGTCGCCGAGCAGTACTTC.

The chain couples TRBV5-1 to TRBJ2-2, with 10 bases matching TRBD2. The length of the CDR3 is 15 residues. The germline V gene encodes CDR1 SGHRS and CDR2 YFSETQ. V shed 2 bases, J shed 6 bases, and the junction held 4 bases outside the gene matches. In DNA, the CDR3 is TGCGCCAGCAGCTTAATAGCGGGGGGACCCGGGGAGCTGTTTTTT. It specifies CASSLIAGGPGELFF.

The rearrangement links TRBV5-8 to TRBJ1-5, with 10 bases lining up with TRBD1. J gave up 6 bases and V 5 bases, and 8 bases lay outside the gene matches. The germline CDR1 and CDR2 sequences are SGHTS and YDEGEE. The CDR3 is 15 residues long. Here the CDR3 DNA reads TGTGCCAGCAGAAATGTGGGACAGGGGAGTCAGCCCCAGCATTTT. This sequence encodes CASRNVGQGSQPQHF.

As DNA, the CDR3 is TGTGCCTGGAGTCGACTCCCGACGGGCACTGAAGCTTTCTTT. Protein sequence: CAWSRLPTGTEAFF. The V call is TRBV30, the J call TRBJ1-1; D is unclear. The CDR3 consists of 14 residues. Germline values: CDR1 GTSNPN, CDR2 SVGIG (reference sequence). The V end was cut by 2 bases, the J end by 4 bases, with 14 bases between.

This clone was recorded only once. This chain connects TRBV27 to TRBJ1-3; possible D gene TRBD1, 6 bases. Germline assignment: CDR1 MNHEY and CDR2 SMNVEV (reference sequence). The CDR3 has 14 residues. The ends were cut back, 5 bases at V and 0 bases at J, with 8 bases in the middle. The CDR3 reads CASSTGYSGNTIYF. Here the CDR3 DNA reads TGTGCCAGCAGTACAGGGTACTCTGGAAACACCATATATTTT.

V and J are TRBV11-3 and TRBJ2-2; D is unclear. The CDR3 totals 12 residues. Germline values: CDR1 SGHNT, CDR2 YENEEA. Trimming removed 5 bases at V and 8 bases at J, with 9 bases between. The CDR3 DNA is TGTGCCAGCAGCCCCGGGTGGGGGGAGCTGTTTTTT. It encodes CASSPGWGELFF.

The chain recombines TRBV7-9 with TRBJ1-2; possible D gene TRBD1, 5 bases. In germline, CDR1 is SEHNR, CDR2 FQNEAQ (reference sequence). V was pared by 3 bases and J by 8 bases, with 10 bases between. There are 12 residues in the CDR3. CDR3 loop: CASSFTGGGYTF. The CDR3 DNA reads TGTGCCAGCAGCTTTACAGGCGGCGGCTACACCTTC.

The chain links TRBV19 to TRBJ1-5, with 8 bases identical to TRBD1. The CDR3 is 18 amino acids. V dropped 0 bases and J dropped 0; count of bases not matched to a gene: 7. Looked up from germline, CDR1 is LNHDA and CDR2 is SQIVND (reference sequence). CDR3 DNA sequence: TGTGCCAGTAGTATAGATCAGGGGGCCCACTATAGCAATCAGCCCCAGCATTTT. It is translated as CASSIDQGAHYSNQPQHF.

V usage is TRBV10-1 and J usage is TRBJ2-7; 7 bases agree with TRBD1. Looked up from germline, CDR1 is WNHNN and CDR2 is SYGVQD (reference sequence). After removal of 6 bases from V and 6 bases from J, the junction contained 17 bases not matched to a gene. The CDR3 consists of 16 residues. CDR3 coding DNA: TGCGCCAGCAGACTAAAATACAGGGGACGAGGAATCGAGCAGTACTTC. This encodes CASRLKYRGRGIEQYF.

The V gene is TRBV5-6, the J gene TRBJ2-4, with a possible D match to TRBD2 (5 bases). The germline CDR1 and CDR2 sequences are SGHDT and YYEEEE. This CDR3 comprises 14 residues. Trimming removed 2 bases at V and 1 base at J, with 7 bases between. Here the CDR3 reads CASSFGVAKNIQYF. The CDR3 DNA reads as TGTGCCAGCAGCTTCGGGGTGGCCAAAAACATTCAGTACTTC.